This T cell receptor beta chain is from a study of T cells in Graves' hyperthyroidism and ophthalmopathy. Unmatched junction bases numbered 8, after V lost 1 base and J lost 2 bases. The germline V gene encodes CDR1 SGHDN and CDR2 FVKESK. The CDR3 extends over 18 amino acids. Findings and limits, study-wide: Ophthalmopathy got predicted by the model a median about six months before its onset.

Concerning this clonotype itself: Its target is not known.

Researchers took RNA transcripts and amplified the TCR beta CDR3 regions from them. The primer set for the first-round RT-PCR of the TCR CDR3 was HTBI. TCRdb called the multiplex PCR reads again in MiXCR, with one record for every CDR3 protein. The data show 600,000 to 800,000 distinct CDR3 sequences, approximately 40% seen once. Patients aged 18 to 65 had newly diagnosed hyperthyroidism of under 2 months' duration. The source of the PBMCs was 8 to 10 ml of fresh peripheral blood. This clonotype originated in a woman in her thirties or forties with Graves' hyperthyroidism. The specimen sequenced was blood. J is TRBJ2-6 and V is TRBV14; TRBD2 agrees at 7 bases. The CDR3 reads CASSQVGGGIAGANVLTF. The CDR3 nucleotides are TGTGCCAGCAGCCAAGTCGGCGGGGGTATTGCTGGGGCCAACGTCCTGACTTTC.